This is a list of T cell receptor beta chains from one sample in a study of Graves' ophthalmopathy and Graves' hyperthyroidism. Via MiXCR, TCRdb re-called the multiplex PCR reads, giving one row per CDR3 protein. The sample has nearly 400,000 distinct CDR3 sequences, about 18% seen once. The specimen was peripheral blood. These receptors all stem from a woman between 18 and 29 years old with Graves' ophthalmopathy. Each CDR3 is given with its conserved first and last residue. The D gene is left open where the match is weak. Size is omitted from some rows. Given values are once, few, many or a class for expanded clones.

TRBD1	many	TRBV27	TRBJ2-6	CASSLRQGASGANVLTF	TGTGCCAGCAGTTTGAGACAGGGTGCCTCTGGGGCCAACGTCCTGACTTTC
-	-	TRBV6-1	TRBJ1-2	CASSEALGGYTF	TGTGCCAGCAGTGAAGCGTTAGGCGGCTACACCTTC
-	few	TRBV12-3/TRBV12-4	TRBJ1-3	CASSLERDGSGNTIYF	TGTGCCAGCAGTTTGGAAAGGGACGGCTCTGGAAACACCATATATTTT
TRBD2	-	TRBV7-3	TRBJ2-2	CASSLGRLAGATGELFF	TGTGCCAGCAGCTTAGGCAGGCTAGCGGGAGCCACCGGGGAGCTGTTTTTT
-	many	TRBV27	TRBJ1-5	CASSSYNGAAYQPQHF	TGTGCCAGCAGTTCTTACAATGGGGCAGCATATCAGCCCCAGCATTTT
TRBD1	-	TRBV12-3/TRBV12-4	TRBJ1-1	CASSRGQEAPIEAFF	TGTGCCAGCAGTAGGGGACAGGAAGCCCCTATTGAAGCTTTCTTT
TRBD2	many	TRBV6-2/TRBV6-3	TRBJ2-5	CASSGLAGRSIETQYF	TGTGCCAGCAGCGGACTAGCGGGTCGGAGTATAGAGACCCAGTACTTC
-	many	TRBV14	TRBJ2-4	CASSLPGGNIQYF	TGTGCCAGCAGCCTACCAGGTGGCAACATTCAGTACTTC
-	many	TRBV5-1	TRBJ1-5	CASSQEGDGNQPQHF	TGCGCCAGCAGCCAGGAGGGAGACGGCAATCAGCCCCAGCATTTT
TRBD1	many	TRBV4-3	TRBJ2-6	CASSQDGDSSGANVLTF	TGCGCCAGCAGCCAAGATGGGGACAGCTCTGGGGCCAACGTCCTGACTTTC
TRBD1	many	TRBV28	TRBJ1-1	CASFMISTGKAFF	TGTGCCAGCTTTATGATTTCGACAGGGAAAGCTTTCTTT
TRBD1	many	TRBV6-2/TRBV6-3	TRBJ1-2	CASMDRELYGYTF	TGTGCCAGCATGGACAGGGAGCTCTATGGCTACACCTTC
TRBD1	-	TRBV6-1	TRBJ1-6	CASSTATGGYNSPLHF	TGTGCCAGCAGCACGGCCACAGGGGGCTACAATTCACCCCTCCACTTT
TRBD1	many	TRBV7-3	TRBJ2-7	CASSPYPTGNPIYEQYF	TGTGCCAGCAGCCCCTACCCGACAGGGAATCCAATCTACGAGCAGTACTTC
-	many	TRBV4-3	TRBJ2-7	CASSQGPRLHEQYF	TGCGCCAGCAGCCAAGGACCGAGGTTACACGAGCAGTACTTC
TRBD1	few	TRBV5-1	TRBJ1-1	CASSLGQGAWDTEAFF	TGCGCCAGCAGCTTGGGACAGGGGGCTTGGGACACTGAAGCTTTCTTT
TRBD1	many	TRBV30	TRBJ1-5	CAWSASRQGGQPQHF	TGTGCCTGGAGTGCCTCCCGACAGGGTGGCCAGCCCCAGCATTTT
-	many	TRBV14	TRBJ2-6	CASSQVFGVGANALTF	TGTGCCAGCAGCCAAGTATTCGGGGTCGGGGCCAACGCCCTGACTTTC
-	many	TRBV12-3/TRBV12-4	TRBJ2-7	CASSRHSERYEQYF	TGTGCCAGCAGCCGCCACTCCGAGAGGTACGAGCAGTACTTC
-	once	TRBV12-3/TRBV12-4	TRBJ1-2	CASSYSGRNYGYTF	TGTGCCAGCAGCTACTCGGGACGGAACTATGGCTACACCTTC
TRBD1	few	TRBV6-2/TRBV6-3	TRBJ1-2	CASTSRDRDYGYTF	TGTGCCAGCACTTCCCGGGACAGAGACTATGGCTACACCTTC
TRBD2	-	TRBV7-8	TRBJ2-7	CASSLTREATYEQYF	TGTGCCAGCAGCTTGACTCGGGAGGCTACCTACGAGCAGTACTTC
-	many	TRBV28	TRBJ1-3	CASSLRVVGNTIYF	TGTGCCAGCAGTTTAAGGGTGGTTGGAAACACCATATATTTT
-	few	TRBV28	TRBJ2-7	CASSSPEGQYF	TGTGCCAGCAGTTCACCGGAAGGGCAGTACTTC
TRBD1	-	TRBV9	TRBJ1-1	CASSVWTGGNTEAFF	TGTGCCAGCAGCGTATGGACAGGGGGGAACACTGAAGCTTTCTTT
-	many	TRBV7-9	TRBJ2-5	CASSPAGQQETQYF	TGTGCCAGCAGCCCGGCGGGACAGCAAGAGACCCAGTACTTC
TRBD1	many	TRBV19	TRBJ1-6	CASSPPTGLYNSPLHF	TGTGCCAGTAGCCCCCCGACAGGGCTCTATAATTCACCCCTCCACTTT
-	-	TRBV27	TRBJ1-5	CASSLSALGNQPQHF	TGTGCCAGCAGTTTATCCGCCTTAGGCAATCAGCCCCAGCATTTT
-	many	TRBV6-1	TRBJ2-7	CASSEVRGLYEQYF	TGTGCCAGCAGTGAGGTCCGGGGTTTGTACGAGCAGTACTTC
TRBD2	many	TRBV29-1	TRBJ2-1	CSPEGLAGGDEQFF	TGCAGCCCCGAAGGCCTAGCGGGAGGGGATGAGCAGTTCTTC